This T cell receptor beta chain was captured in a study of CD8 T cells in ankylosing spondylitis. Each CDR3 protein gets one entry after TCRdb re-called the 5' RACE reads with MiXCR. Among 350,000 or so distinct CDR3 sequences listed, approximately 14% were seen once. Germline V gene lookup returns CDR1 SGHRS and CDR2 YFSETQ. The CDR3 is 14 residues long. Trimming took off 0 bases at V and 1 base at J, with 6 bases between the two ends. The chain joins TRBV5-1 to TRBJ2-3; D gene unclear. Specimen: blood, either unsorted or a sorted T cell fraction (not recorded which). This TCR was recovered from a male donor with ankylosing spondylitis or in good health (not recorded which). The DNA for the CDR3 is TGCGCCAGCAGCTTGGACAGCCGCACAGATACGCAGTATTTT. This sequence encodes CASSLDSRTDTQYF.